This TCR beta chain appears in the sequencing data of a study of blood T cell repertoires in COVID-19. Across the study: The origin of the acute and convalescent COVID-19 samples was the United States, Italy and Spain.

The participants were between roughly 18 and 100 years old and came from 24 US areas. Libraries were prepared by immunoSEQ multiplex PCR; TCRdb keeps only in-frame clonotypes and omits some of them. The repertoire holds approximately 250,000 clones, with roughly 79% as singletons. Trimming cost V 5 bases and J 2 bases, with 7 bases left between them. There are 13 residues in the CDR3. Germline CDR1 reads MNHEY; CDR2 reads SVGAGI. This clonotype originated in a man between 40 and 49 years old who had recovered from COVID-19. The chain joins TRBV6-5 to TRBJ1-5; no clear D. The sequencing input was PBMCs or T cells enriched from blood (not recorded which). As DNA, the CDR3 is TGTGCCAGCAGTCCCGAGCGCAATCAGCCCCAGCATTTT. It translates to CASSPERNQPQHF.